The source of this T cell receptor (beta chain) is a study of T cells after yellow fever vaccination. MiXCR, run by TCRdb on the 5' RACE reads, gives a single entry per CDR3 protein. Of 150,000 to 200,000 distinct CDR3 sequences in the sample, approximately 11% were seen once. The V segment lost 5 bases and the J segment 4 bases; nucleotides outside the gene matches: 1. This CDR3 has 12 amino acids. CDR1 DFQATT and CDR2 SNEGSKA come from the germline V gene (reference sequence). Sequences were derived from CD8+ T cells sorted from PBMCs, sampled 15 days after the yellow fever booster vaccination. This chain links TRBV20-1 with TRBJ2-2; 7 nucleotides align to TRBD1. This receptor was obtained from a man aged 18 to 29 who received the YFV17D yellow fever vaccine. The CDR3 reads CSAEGATGELFF. The CDR3 bases are TGCAGTGCTGAGGGGGCCACCGGGGAGCTGTTTTTT.